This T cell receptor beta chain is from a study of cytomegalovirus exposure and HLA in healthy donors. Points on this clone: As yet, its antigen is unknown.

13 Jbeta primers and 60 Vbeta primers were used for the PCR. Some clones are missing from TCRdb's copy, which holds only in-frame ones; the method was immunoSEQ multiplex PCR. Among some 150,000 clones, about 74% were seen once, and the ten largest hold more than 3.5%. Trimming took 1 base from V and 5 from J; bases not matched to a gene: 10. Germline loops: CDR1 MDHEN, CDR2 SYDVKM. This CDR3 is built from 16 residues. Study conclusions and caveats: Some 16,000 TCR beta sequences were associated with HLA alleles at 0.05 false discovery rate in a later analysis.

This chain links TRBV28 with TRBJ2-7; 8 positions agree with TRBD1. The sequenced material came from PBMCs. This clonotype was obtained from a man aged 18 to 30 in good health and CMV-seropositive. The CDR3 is CASSLYPRGRNHEQYF. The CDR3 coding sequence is TGTGCCAGCAGTTTATACCCCAGGGGGCGAAACCACGAGCAGTACTTC. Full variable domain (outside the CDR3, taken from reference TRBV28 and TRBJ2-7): DVKVTQSSRYLVKRTGEKVFLECVQDMDHENMFWYRQDPGLGLRLIYFSYDVKMKEKGDIPEGYSVSREKKERFSLILESASTNQTSMYLCASSLYPRGRNHEQYFGPGTRLTVT.